Below, 28 T cell receptor beta chains from the same sample are listed, as sequenced in a study of blood T cell repertoires in COVID-19. Assay used: immunoSEQ multiplex PCR; TCRdb lists only in-frame clones, some missing. The sample shows a few hundred thousand clones, approximately 90% of them seen only once. Sequencing input: peripheral blood. These receptors originate from a man in his late teens or twenties with active or convalescent COVID-19.

The chain carries TRBV3-1 (or the pseudogene TRBV3-2) and TRBJ1-6; D is possibly TRBD1 (6 bases). V lost 4 bases to trimming and J lost 10 bases, with 17 bases between them. The germline gives CDR1 LGHDT, CDR2 YNNKEL (reference sequence). The CDR3 is 15 amino acids. Here the CDR3 reads CASSLGQGRWSPLHF. The CDR3, as DNA: TGTGCCAGCAGCCTGGGACAAGGCCGTTGGTCACCCCTCCACTTT.

The chain employs TRBV14 and TRBJ2-6; the D is unclear. V lost 3 bases and J 0 bases, leaving 12 bases between the germline ends. In germline, CDR1 is SGHDN, CDR2 FVKESK. The CDR3 sequence is 17 residues long. Written as DNA, the CDR3 is TGTGCCAGCAGCCAGATTGTAGACTTCTCTGGGGCCAACGTCCTGACTTTC. This codes for CASSQIVDFSGANVLTF.

This clone was recorded a few times. The CDR3 spells CASTSPGLNTGELFF. CDR3 nucleotides: TGTGCCAGCACTTCCCCAGGGTTGAACACCGGGGAGCTGTTTTTT. The chain employs TRBV6-5 and TRBJ2-2, with D perhaps matching TRBD1 (5 bases). The CDR3 covers 15 residues. V shed 7 bases and J shed 1 base, with 13 bases lying between them. Germline V lookup: CDR1 MNHEY, CDR2 SVGAGI.

This chain connects TRBV19 to TRBJ2-5; 7 bases match TRBD1. The V gene's germline CDR1 is LNHDA and CDR2 SQIVND (reference sequence). J gave up 3 bases and V 8 bases, and 15 bases lay outside the gene matches. CDR3 length: 16 amino acids. CDR3 DNA: TGTGCCAGTGCCCCCCTATTCCGGGACAGCAAAGAGACCCAGTACTTC. The encoded protein is CASAPLFRDSKETQYF.

This clone was seen just once. This chain uses TRBV5-1 with TRBJ2-5; 9 nucleotides match TRBD1. The CDR3 covers 15 residues. The germline V gene encodes CDR1 SGHRS and CDR2 YFSETQ. V shed 4 bases, J shed 4 bases, and the junction held 8 bases outside the gene matches. Here the CDR3 reads CASSPRDRVRETQYF. In DNA form, the CDR3 reads TGCGCCAGCAGCCCCCGGGACAGGGTGAGAGAGACCCAGTACTTC.

The gene calls are TRBV10-3 and TRBJ2-1; 13 bases align to TRBD2. The CDR3 loop spans 15 amino acids. V lost 2 bases, J lost 12 bases, and 7 bases stayed unmatched. Per the germline V gene, CDR1 is ENHRY and CDR2 is SYGVKD. CDR3 in amino acids: CAISEGTSGNSAQFF. CDR3 sequence (DNA): TGTGCCATCAGTGAGGGGACTAGCGGGAATTCGGCGCAGTTCTTC.

The rearrangement uses TRBV19 and TRBJ2-7; possible D gene TRBD2, 5 bases. V lost 5 bases to trimming and J lost 7 bases, with 18 bases between them. Germline CDR1 LNHDA, CDR2 SQIVND (reference sequence). The CDR3 contains 14 residues. In DNA, the CDR3 is TGTGCCAGTAGTGGTCTGAGAGGGCCCACGGAGCAGTACTTC. Its translation is CASSGLRGPTEQYF.

The chain employs TRBV19 and TRBJ1-1; D is perhaps TRBD1 (6 bases). V was pared by 5 bases and J by 4 bases, with 11 bases between. The CDR3 contains 13 residues. Germline-derived CDR1 and CDR2 are LNHDA and SQIVND (reference sequence). DNA of the CDR3: TGTGCCAGTAGTCCTTTACAGGGCACTGAAGCTTTCTTT. Its protein product is CASSPLQGTEAFF.

The chain employs TRBV7-7 and TRBJ2-1; D might be TRBD2 (6 bases). The V and J ends lost 4 bases and 2 bases respectively, with 6 bases between them. Germline assignment: CDR1 SSHAT and CDR2 FNYEAQ (reference sequence). This CDR3 comprises 13 residues. CDR3 coding DNA: TGTGCCAGCAGCTCGGGAGCCTACAATGAGCAGTTCTTC. Residues: CASSSGAYNEQFF.

The chain uses TRBV9 and TRBJ2-3, with D uncertain. This CDR3 has 14 residues. Germline assignment: CDR1 SGDLS and CDR2 YYNGEE. Trimming removed 3 bases from V and 4 bases from J, with 12 bases in between. CDR3 nucleotides: TGTGCCAGCAGCGGGCACAGATGGGCAGATACGCAGTATTTT. This encodes CASSGHRWADTQYF.

V is TRBV28 and J is TRBJ1-2, with 7 nucleotides matching TRBD1. The trim removed 10 bases at V and 6 bases at J, leaving 8 bases unmatched. The CDR3 runs to 12 residues. CDR1 and CDR2 from the germline V gene are MDHEN and SYDVKM. The CDR3 DNA follows: TGTGCCACCCAAAACAGGGGTCATGGCTACACCTTC. Amino acids: CATQNRGHGYTF.

The rearrangement joins TRBV6-6 to TRBJ2-5; TRBD1 matches 7 bases. Trimming at V came to 2 bases and at J to 4 bases, leaving 4 bases not matched to a gene. The CDR3 sequence is 14 residues long. Germline CDR1 reads MNHNY; CDR2 reads SVGAGI (reference sequence). The CDR3, as DNA: TGTGCCAGCAGTTACCCGACAGGGCTAGAGACCCAGTACTTC. Translating it yields CASSYPTGLETQYF.

This clone came up a few times. The CDR3 coding sequence is TGCGCCAGCAGAGGGACAGAAGACCCCTACTACGAGCAGTACTTC. It codes for CASRGTEDPYYEQYF. V is TRBV5-1 and J is TRBJ2-7; 7 nucleotides match TRBD1. The germline gives CDR1 SGHRS, CDR2 YFSETQ. Losses at the gene ends were 5 bases for V and 3 bases for J; bases not matched to a gene: 11. The CDR3 sequence is 15 residues long.

The V gene is TRBV6-6, the J gene TRBJ1-4; D is ambiguous. The ends were cut back, 5 bases at V and 4 bases at J, with 11 bases in the middle. Germline V CDR1 and CDR2: MNHNY, SVGAGI (reference sequence). The CDR3 runs 14 residues. The CDR3 DNA reads as TGTGCCAGCAGTCTACACATGGTTAATGAAAAACTGTTTTTT. It specifies CASSLHMVNEKLFF.

The CDR3 DNA follows: TGTGCCAGCAGCGTAGCTATGGGAGCTGGAAACACCATATATTTT. Translated, it gives CASSVAMGAGNTIYF. The V gene is TRBV9, the J gene TRBJ1-3; D gene ambiguous. Per the germline V gene, CDR1 is SGDLS and CDR2 is YYNGEE. V lost 0 bases and J 2 bases, leaving 9 bases between the germline ends. This CDR3 has 15 amino acids.

The chain uses TRBV29-1 and TRBJ1-2, with TRBD1 matching over 10 bases. V trimming: 3 bases; J trimming: 8 bases; junction bases outside the gene matches: 6. Germline V gene sequence: CDR1 SQVTM, CDR2 ANQGSEA. The CDR3 totals 13 residues. CDR3 region: CSVDTGTGVGYTF. CDR3 DNA sequence: TGCAGCGTTGACACCGGGACAGGGGTAGGCTACACCTTC.

The chain is built from TRBV7-9 and TRBJ1-2; TRBD1 is a possible D gene (5 bases). V lost 5 bases to trimming and J lost 6 bases, with 10 bases between them. This CDR3 region has 12 residues. Germline CDR1 reads SEHNR; CDR2 reads FQNEAQ (reference sequence). The CDR3: CASSDGGNGYTF. The CDR3 DNA sequence: TGTGCCAGCAGCGACGGGGGGAATGGCTACACCTTC.

The chain uses TRBV5-1 and TRBJ2-3; no clear D. The CDR3 sequence is 14 residues long. Per the germline V gene, CDR1 is SGHRS and CDR2 is YFSETQ. V was clipped by 4 bases and J by 6 bases, with 15 bases between them. The CDR3 region is CASSPGVRTDTQYF. The CDR3 DNA reads as TGCGCCAGCAGCCCCGGAGTCCGAACGGATACGCAGTATTTT.

The chain couples TRBV9 to TRBJ2-1, with 7 nucleotides matching TRBD1. The CDR3 contains 13 residues. With V trimmed by 4 bases and J by 7 bases, 5 bases remained unmatched. Germline V CDR1 and CDR2: SGDLS, YYNGEE. The CDR3 is CASSPHRGNEQFF. For the CDR3, the DNA is TGTGCCAGCAGCCCCCACAGGGGAAATGAGCAGTTCTTC.

This clone was counted a single time. The CDR3 nucleotides read TGCGCCAGCAGCCAAGGGCCAACGACCGGGGAGCTGTTTTTT. This gives the protein CASSQGPTTGELFF. V and J are TRBV4-3 and TRBJ2-2; no firm D call. Trimming removed 1 base from V and 5 bases from J, with 8 bases in between. This CDR3 comprises 14 residues. Germline V gene lookup returns CDR1 LGHNA and CDR2 YSLEER.

Ten or more counts support this clone. The rearrangement joins TRBV4-1 to TRBJ2-5; 7 bases fit TRBD2. Germline trimming cut 5 bases from V and 0 bases from J; bases unmatched to any gene: 6. This CDR3 region has 15 residues. Germline V gives CDR1 MGHRA, CDR2 YSYEKL. CDR3 bases: TGCGCCAGCAGCGAACTTACTAGCGACCAAGAGACCCAGTACTTC. Translating gives CASSELTSDQETQYF.

CDR3 region: CASSSDDQGNEQFF. CDR3 nucleotides: TGTGCCAGCAGCTCAGACGACCAGGGGAATGAGCAGTTCTTC. V is TRBV5-8 and J is TRBJ2-1; weak D call: TRBD1 (6 bases). Germline lookup yields CDR1 SGHTS and CDR2 YDEGEE. The CDR3 loop spans 14 amino acids. Trimming removed 3 bases at V and 7 bases at J, with 14 bases between.

This clone was recorded once. This rearrangement joins TRBV20-1 to TRBJ2-7; D perhaps matches TRBD2 (6 bases). Germline values: CDR1 DFQATT, CDR2 SNEGSKA (reference sequence). V lost 5 bases to trimming and J lost 6 bases, with 23 bases between them. CDR3 length equals 15 residues. CDR3 coding DNA: TGCAGTGCTGGTGCAAGGACCCCCGGCGGGGTCGAGCAGTACTTC. Protein: CSAGARTPGGVEQYF.

The V and J genes are TRBV6-5 and TRBJ1-4, with D possibly matching TRBD1 (6 bases). Germline CDR1 reads MNHEY; CDR2 reads SVGAGI. V shed 6 bases and J shed 4 bases, with 12 bases lying between them. The CDR3 has 14 residues. The CDR3 spells CASSRGQLNEKLFF. CDR3 coding DNA: TGTGCCAGCAGCCGGGGACAACTTAATGAAAAACTGTTTTTT.

This rearrangement joins TRBV2 to TRBJ2-5, with D tentatively TRBD1 (5 bases). Germline CDR1 is SNHLY and CDR2 is FYNNEI. V lost 2 bases, J lost 4 bases, and 14 bases lay in between. The CDR3 contains 15 residues. The CDR3 DNA reads as TGTGCCAGCAGTGAAAGTCAAGGGCAGGGAGAGACCCAGTACTTC. This codes for CASSESQGQGETQYF.

The genes are TRBV30 and TRBJ2-3, with a tentative D call TRBD1 (5 bases). The CDR3 consists of 14 residues. Germline V CDR1 and CDR2: GTSNPN, SVGIG (reference sequence). V was clipped by 2 bases and J by 3 bases, with 12 bases between them. The CDR3 here is CAWSLGDRTDTQYF. CDR3 nucleotides: TGTGCCTGGAGTCTAGGGGATCGGACAGATACGCAGTATTTT.

This chain uses TRBV6-2 or TRBV6-3 with TRBJ1-2; TRBD1 agrees at 7 bases. Germline trimming cut 2 bases from V and 4 bases from J; bases unmatched to any gene: 10. The CDR3 is 16 amino acids. Germline CDR1 reads MNHEY; CDR2 reads SVGEGT. CDR3 loop: CASSYDRAPGAYGYTF. DNA of the CDR3: TGTGCCAGCAGTTACGACAGGGCCCCTGGGGCCTATGGCTACACCTTC.

The chain couples TRBV5-1 to TRBJ2-3; D remains unclear. Between the trimmed V and J ends, which lost 6 bases and 2 bases, there was a span of 4 bases. In germline, CDR1 is SGHRS, CDR2 YFSETQ. CDR3 size: 11 residues. CDR3 in amino acids: CASTNTDTQYF. In DNA form, the CDR3 reads TGCGCCAGCACCAACACAGATACGCAGTATTTT.